The next 15 T cell receptor beta chains were all read from a single sample in a study of blood T cell repertoires in COVID-19. Using immunoSEQ multiplex PCR, the repertoire was profiled, and TCRdb retains in-frame clones only, with some absent. The sample carries around 84,000 clones, over 70% recorded once. The sample comprised peripheral blood. These receptors all stem from a man at least 80 years old with active or convalescent COVID-19.

The J gene is TRBJ1-1, the V gene TRBV10-1; D unclear. V lost 6 bases and J 1 base, leaving 9 bases between the germline ends. This CDR3 region has 13 residues. Germline CDR1 is WNHNN and CDR2 is SYGVQD (reference sequence). The CDR3 sequence: CASRRGENTEAFF. The CDR3 bases are TGCGCCAGCAGGCGGGGAGAGAACACTGAAGCTTTCTTT.

This clone showed up just once. The genes are TRBV2 and TRBJ2-3; D may be TRBD2 (6 bases). Trimming took 6 bases from V and 1 from J, leaving 11 bases between them. Germline assignment: CDR1 SNHLY and CDR2 FYNNEI. This CDR3 is 14 amino acids long. The chain's CDR3 is CASSQGGGTDTQYF. CDR3 DNA: TGTGCCAGCAGCCAGGGCGGGGGCACAGATACGCAGTATTTT.

V gene TRBV2 combines with J gene TRBJ2-5, with TRBD2 matching 7 bases. This CDR3 has 13 residues. Germline-derived CDR1 and CDR2 are SNHLY and FYNNEI. The trim removed 7 bases at V and 3 bases at J, leaving 5 bases unmatched. The CDR3 bases are TGTGCCAGCATCAGTGGGGGGGAAGAGACCCAGTACTTC. Encoded protein: CASISGGEETQYF.

This clone was observed a few times. The genes are TRBV4-3 and TRBJ2-3; a possible D gene is TRBD2 (6 bases). CDR1 and CDR2 from the germline V gene are LGHNA and YSLEER. The CDR3 is 16 residues long. Trimming shortened V by 7 bases and J by 2 bases, and 19 bases separated the two germline ends. The CDR3 region is CASNSGSSRPTDTQYF. CDR3 nucleotide sequence: TGCGCCAGCAATAGCGGCTCTAGCCGCCCCACAGATACGCAGTATTTT.

This clone was counted a few times. V usage is TRBV2 and J usage is TRBJ2-7; D might be TRBD1 (6 bases). CDR1 and CDR2 (germline): SNHLY, FYNNEI. The V end lost 5 bases, the J end lost 3 bases, and 23 bases lay between the germline ends. The length of the CDR3 is 17 residues. CDR3 bases: TGTGCCAGCAGTCCGGACAGTGGGGTATTAGGGGGCTACGAGCAGTACTTC. It specifies CASSPDSGVLGGYEQYF.

The chain recombines TRBV7-2 with TRBJ1-1; no clear D. Germline values: CDR1 SGHTA, CDR2 FQGNSA. V gave up 2 bases and J gave up 4 bases, with 20 bases separating them. CDR3 length equals 17 residues. CDR3 bases: TGTGCCAGCAGCTTATCCTTATTGATGTTCGGTAGCACTGAAGCTTTCTTT. Amino acids: CASSLSLLMFGSTEAFF.

V usage is TRBV6-5 and J usage is TRBJ2-7; D remains unclear. This CDR3 contains 10 residues. V gave up 6 bases and J gave up 4 bases, with 4 bases separating them. Germline V gene sequence: CDR1 MNHEY, CDR2 SVGAGI. Here the CDR3 DNA reads TGTGCCAGCAGCGGGTACGAGCAGTACTTC. This sequence encodes CASSGYEQYF.

The chain links TRBV5-1 to TRBJ2-3, with D hard to call. The CDR3 sequence is 15 residues long. CDR1 is SGHRS, CDR2 YFSETQ, per germline. Trimming stripped 4 bases from V and 1 base from J, with 13 bases between. The DNA of the CDR3 is TGCGCCAGCAGCCTAGATGGCGGAGGCACAGATACGCAGTATTTT. It yields the protein CASSLDGGGTDTQYF.

The CDR3 bases are TGCAGCGTTATACGACTAGCGGCCCTCTACAATGAGCAGTTCTTC. This sequence encodes CSVIRLAALYNEQFF. The J gene is TRBJ2-1, the V gene TRBV29-1, with 9 bases identical to TRBD2. Germline assignment: CDR1 SQVTM and CDR2 ANQGSEA. The CDR3 has 15 residues. V shed 5 bases, J shed 3 bases, and the junction held 8 bases outside the gene matches.

The rearrangement joins TRBV5-1 to TRBJ2-5; D call uncertain. V lost 0 bases, J lost 0 bases, and 9 bases lay in between. Per germline, CDR1 SGHRS and CDR2 YFSETQ. CDR3 size: 15 residues. CDR3 residues: CASSLGSGYQETQYF. CDR3 sequence (DNA): TGCGCCAGCAGCTTGGGCTCAGGCTACCAAGAGACCCAGTACTTC.

CDR3 nucleotides: TGTGCCAGCAGCGTACTGACAGGGTCGTCCTATGGCTACACCTTC. Translating gives CASSVLTGSSYGYTF. V is TRBV9 and J is TRBJ1-2, with 7 bases that match TRBD1. The junction had 7 bases not matched to a gene; V was cut back by 1 base and J by 4 bases. The CDR3 has 15 amino acids. Per the germline V gene, CDR1 is SGDLS and CDR2 is YYNGEE.

V usage is TRBV19 and J usage is TRBJ1-5, with a weak D call TRBD1 (5 bases). From germline, CDR1 is LNHDA and CDR2 SQIVND (reference sequence). V gave up 8 bases and J gave up 7 bases, with 18 bases separating them. The CDR3 consists of 14 residues. CDR3 region: CASLRGGGGQPQHF. The CDR3 region has the DNA TGTGCCAGTCTCCGCGGGGGAGGAGGCCAGCCCCAGCATTTT. Drawing the rest from reference TRBV19 and TRBJ1-5, the complete variable domain is DGGITQSPKYLFRKEGQNVTLSCEQNLNHDAMYWYRQDPGQGLRLIYYSQIVNDFQKGDIAEGYSVSREKKESFPLTVTSAQKNPTAFYLCASLRGGGGQPQHFGDGTRLSIL.

As DNA, the CDR3 is TGTGCCAGCAGCTTGGCCGGTAGTTACGAGCAGTACTTC. Amino acid sequence: CASSLAGSYEQYF. V is TRBV5-6 and J is TRBJ2-7; D is ambiguous. The CDR3 totals 13 residues. Between the trimmed V and J ends, which lost 0 bases and 4 bases, there was a span of 8 bases. Looked up from germline, CDR1 is SGHDT and CDR2 is YYEEEE.

The chain couples TRBV18 to TRBJ1-5; a possible D gene is TRBD1 (6 bases). The CDR3 covers 15 residues. V lost 4 bases and J lost 7, with 17 bases in between. CDR1 KGHSH and CDR2 LQKENI come from the germline V gene. In DNA, the CDR3 is TGTGCCAGCTCACGAAGCGGGGGCGCACAACAGCCCCAGCATTTT. It translates to CASSRSGGAQQPQHF.

V and J are TRBV18 and TRBJ1-6; possible D gene TRBD1, 6 bases. From germline, CDR1 is KGHSH and CDR2 LQKENI. The V and J ends lost 2 bases and 11 bases respectively, with 13 bases between them. This CDR3 is 14 amino acids long. CDR3: CASSPSGEGTPLHF. The CDR3 nucleotides read TGTGCCAGCTCACCATCAGGGGAAGGTACACCCCTCCACTTT.